This is a list of T cell receptor beta chains from one sample in a study of response to subunit inactivated influenza vaccine. In TCRdb, the RT-PCR reads were re-called with MiXCR into one record per CDR3 protein. The sample holds about 480,000 distinct CDR3 sequences, roughly 27% seen once. The input for sequencing was CD4+ T cells sorted from PBMCs, taken around 5 days after vaccination. These receptors all come from a man aged 50-59 years who received an inactivated influenza vaccine. CDR3s include the opening cysteine and the closing phenylalanine or tryptophan. A D gene is named only where the DNA matches it firmly. For some rows the clone size is stated as once, few or many, or as a class when expanded; others skip it.

d_gene: TRBD2; j_gene: TRBJ2-7; v_gene: TRBV10-3; abundance: NA; CDR3aa: CAISAGLAGASYEQYF; CDR3nt: TGTGCCATCAGTGCCGGACTAGCGGGGGCATCCTACGAGCAGTACTTC
d_gene: NA; j_gene: TRBJ1-1; v_gene: TRBV12-3/TRBV12-4; abundance: few; CDR3aa: CASSFVQGSEAFF; CDR3nt: TGTGCCAGCAGTTTCGTACAGGGCTCTGAAGCTTTCTTT
d_gene: TRBD1; j_gene: TRBJ1-5; v_gene: TRBV19; abundance: NA; CDR3aa: CASSTPTGQFQPQHF; CDR3nt: TGTGCCAGTAGTACCCCTACGGGACAGTTTCAGCCCCAGCATTTT
d_gene: TRBD2; j_gene: TRBJ2-7; v_gene: TRBV20-1; abundance: NA; CDR3aa: CSFGAGSSYEQYF; CDR3nt: TGCAGTTTCGGAGCGGGGAGCTCCTACGAGCAGTACTTC
d_gene: NA; j_gene: TRBJ2-3; v_gene: TRBV5-1; abundance: NA; CDR3aa: CASRQVGAPDTQYF; CDR3nt: TGCGCCAGCAGGCAGGTTGGGGCCCCAGATACGCAGTATTTT
d_gene: TRBD1; j_gene: TRBJ1-1; v_gene: TRBV7-8; abundance: NA; CDR3aa: CASSRGTDRYGFF; CDR3nt: TGTGCCAGCAGCCGTGGGACAGACCGTTATGGTTTCTTT
d_gene: NA; j_gene: TRBJ2-7; v_gene: TRBV3-1; abundance: NA; CDR3aa: CASSPIQGMVRYEQYF; CDR3nt: TGTGCCAGCAGCCCCATCCAGGGCATGGTACGATACGAGCAGTACTTC
d_gene: NA; j_gene: TRBJ2-2; v_gene: TRBV5-1; abundance: few; CDR3aa: CASTKRTENTGELFF; CDR3nt: TGCGCCAGCACCAAAAGGACAGAGAACACCGGGGAGCTGTTTTTT
d_gene: NA; j_gene: TRBJ2-7; v_gene: TRBV11-2; abundance: NA; CDR3aa: CASSLGVRRTSYEQYF; CDR3nt: TGTGCCAGCAGCTTAGGGGTACGGAGAACAAGTTACGAGCAGTACTTC
d_gene: NA; j_gene: TRBJ2-2; v_gene: TRBV7-6; abundance: NA; CDR3aa: CASSLVLAPNTGELFF; CDR3nt: TGTGCCAGCAGCTTAGTGCTGGCCCCGAACACCGGGGAGCTGTTTTTT
d_gene: NA; j_gene: TRBJ2-1; v_gene: TRBV7-9; abundance: few; CDR3aa: CASSRGVGDEQFF; CDR3nt: TGTGCCAGCAGCCGGGGCGTGGGGGATGAGCAGTTCTTC
d_gene: NA; j_gene: TRBJ2-3; v_gene: TRBV10-3; abundance: few; CDR3aa: CAIRRGLDTDTQYF; CDR3nt: TGTGCCATCCGGCGGGGACTTGACACAGATACGCAGTATTTT
d_gene: TRBD2; j_gene: TRBJ2-1; v_gene: TRBV29-1; abundance: NA; CDR3aa: CSVAGGRASEQFF; CDR3nt: TGCAGCGTGGCTGGCGGGAGGGCCAGTGAGCAGTTCTTC
d_gene: NA; j_gene: TRBJ1-4; v_gene: TRBV7-2; abundance: once; CDR3aa: CASRSGLTGEKLFF; CDR3nt: TGTGCCAGCCGATCCGGGCTAACCGGGGAAAAACTGTTTTTT
d_gene: TRBD1; j_gene: TRBJ2-7; v_gene: TRBV20-1; abundance: few; CDR3aa: CSATQGAWSYEQYF; CDR3nt: TGCAGTGCTACCCAGGGGGCTTGGTCCTACGAGCAGTACTTC
d_gene: NA; j_gene: TRBJ2-7; v_gene: TRBV5-1; abundance: NA; CDR3aa: CASSGGALNEQYF; CDR3nt: TGCGCCAGCAGTGGTGGCGCCCTTAACGAGCAGTACTTC
d_gene: TRBD1; j_gene: TRBJ2-2; v_gene: TRBV6-5; abundance: many; CDR3aa: CASSHRPGGPPHTGELFF; CDR3nt: TGTGCCAGCAGTCACCGACCAGGGGGCCCCCCTCACACCGGGGAGCTGTTTTTT
d_gene: NA; j_gene: TRBJ2-2; v_gene: TRBV10-3; abundance: few; CDR3aa: CAISESENSRDTGELFF; CDR3nt: TGTGCCATCAGTGAGTCGGAGAATAGCCGGGACACCGGGGAGCTGTTTTTT
d_gene: TRBD2; j_gene: TRBJ2-3; v_gene: TRBV11-2; abundance: few; CDR3aa: CASSPRGLAGGRTQYF; CDR3nt: TGTGCCAGCAGCCCTCGGGGGCTAGCGGGGGGGCGTACGCAGTATTTT
d_gene: NA; j_gene: TRBJ2-7; v_gene: TRBV6-5; abundance: NA; CDR3aa: CASSYARTTYEQYF; CDR3nt: TGTGCCAGCAGTTACGCGCGGACCACCTACGAGCAGTACTTC
d_gene: NA; j_gene: TRBJ2-1; v_gene: TRBV4-2; abundance: NA; CDR3aa: CASSQDLAGPGEQFF; CDR3nt: TGTGCCAGCAGCCAAGATCTCGCAGGGCCAGGTGAGCAGTTCTTC
d_gene: TRBD1; j_gene: TRBJ1-2; v_gene: TRBV12-3/TRBV12-4; abundance: many; CDR3aa: CASSTQGRGHIRGGYTF; CDR3nt: TGTGCCAGCAGTACACAGGGGAGGGGGCATATAAGGGGTGGCTACACCTTC